The sequence of this TCR beta chain was determined in a study of regulatory T cells in long-lasting Graves disease. Across the study: Persistent cases took antithyroid drugs over 5 years and stayed TSH receptor antibody positive.

According to the study, TCR beta libraries were built with iRepertoire HTBI primers and CDR3-region Arm-PCR. One entry per CDR3 protein, called by TCRdb with MiXCR from the multiplex PCR reads. The data show hundreds of thousands of distinct CDR3 sequences, 20% to 25% seen once. Study-wide findings and caveats: TRBV28 was favored in persistent disease, as were TRBJ1-2 and TRBJ2-5. Reduced TCR diversity was observed in persistent Graves' patients versus newly diagnosed patients.

Trimming shortened V by 4 bases and J by 1 base, and 14 bases separated the two germline ends. The CDR3 runs 15 residues. The germline CDR1 and CDR2 sequences are LGHDT and YNNKEL (reference sequence). Documented time point: persistent/refractory GD, antithyroid drugs over 5 years with positive TRAb. The TCR library was prepared using RNA isolated from PBMCs. Patients were from an endocrinology department in Xi'an, China. Worth noting for this clonotype: No antigen is known for it.

The V and J genes are TRBV3-1 and TRBJ2-7; D is ambiguous. Sequenced here: peripheral blood mononuclear cells (PBMCs), sampled when the disease was refractory, from a patient treated with antithyroid drugs. The receptor was derived from a female donor with Graves disease. In DNA form, the CDR3 reads TGTGCCAGCAGCCTCGCCCCAGTCGGTTCCTACGAGCAGTACTTC. It is translated as CASSLAPVGSYEQYF.